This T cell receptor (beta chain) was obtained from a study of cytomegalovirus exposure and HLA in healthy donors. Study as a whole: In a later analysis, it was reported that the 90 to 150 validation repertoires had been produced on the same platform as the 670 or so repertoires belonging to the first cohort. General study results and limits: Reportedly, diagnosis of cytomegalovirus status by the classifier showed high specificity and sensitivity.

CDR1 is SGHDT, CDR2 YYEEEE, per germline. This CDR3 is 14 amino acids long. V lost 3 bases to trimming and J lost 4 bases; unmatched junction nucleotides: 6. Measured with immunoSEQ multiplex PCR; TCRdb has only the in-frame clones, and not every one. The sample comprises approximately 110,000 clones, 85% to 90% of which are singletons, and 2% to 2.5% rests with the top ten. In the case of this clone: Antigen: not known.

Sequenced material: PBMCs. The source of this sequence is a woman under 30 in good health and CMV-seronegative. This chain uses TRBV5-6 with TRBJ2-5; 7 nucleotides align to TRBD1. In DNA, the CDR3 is TGTGCCAGCAGCTCCGACAGGGAAGGAGAGACCCAGTACTTC. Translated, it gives CASSSDREGETQYF.